This T cell receptor (beta chain) is from a study of Graves' ophthalmopathy and Graves' hyperthyroidism. Aged 18 to 65, hyperthyroidism patients had new diagnoses of under 2 months' duration. Orbital computed tomography, together with clinical symptoms, serum thyroxine, TRAb and thyroid ultrasound, was used for diagnosis. This CDR3 is 16 amino acids long. V gave up 4 bases and J gave up 12 bases, with 28 bases separating them. CDR1 and CDR2 from the germline V gene are MNHNS and SASEGT. With regard to this clonotype: Its antigen is currently unknown.

Amplification targeted the TCR beta CDR3 regions, with RNA transcripts as the source material. First-round RT-PCR relied on HTBI primers, and a second-round multiplex PCR came next. TCRdb re-called the multiplex PCR reads through MiXCR, storing one row per CDR3 protein. Of roughly 610,000 distinct CDR3 sequences listed, about a fifth are singletons. Broader study findings: It was with 65% to 71% sensitivity and about 72% specificity that the model predicted ophthalmopathy progression. Most expanded clonotypes from thyroid (those above 0.001 frequency) were also found in blood.

The sequence was collected from a woman aged 18-29 years with stable Graves' hyperthyroidism. Some clones in this sample may be carry-over from other donors' samples. The material sequenced was peripheral blood. This chain connects TRBV6-1 to TRBJ2-7, with no clear D. This CDR3 reads CASSGFESLLTSGMYF. CDR3 nucleotides: TGTGCCAGCAGTGGTTTTGAGTCCTTGCTGACCTCCGGAATGTACTTC.